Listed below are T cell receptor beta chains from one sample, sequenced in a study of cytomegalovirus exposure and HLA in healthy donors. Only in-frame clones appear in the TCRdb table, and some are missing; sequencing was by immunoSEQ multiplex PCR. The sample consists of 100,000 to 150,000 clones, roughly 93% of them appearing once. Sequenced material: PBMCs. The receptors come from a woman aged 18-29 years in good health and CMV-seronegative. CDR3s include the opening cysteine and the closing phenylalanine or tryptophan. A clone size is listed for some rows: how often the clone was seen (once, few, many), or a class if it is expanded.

CDR3 protein: CASRGQGRGYTF
J gene: TRBJ1-2
clone size: -
V gene: TRBV6-5

CDR3 protein: CASRPTGSQPQHF
J gene: TRBJ1-5
clone size: -
V gene: TRBV6-5

CDR3 protein: CASSLTEASGANVLTF
J gene: TRBJ2-6
clone size: once
V gene: TRBV19

CDR3 protein: CASSPATVGRRYTF
J gene: TRBJ1-2
clone size: -
V gene: TRBV28

CDR3 protein: CASSWRGSTDTQYF
J gene: TRBJ2-3
clone size: -
V gene: TRBV6-5

CDR3 protein: CASSRTGGLTQYF
J gene: TRBJ2-3
clone size: -
V gene: TRBV5-1

CDR3 protein: CASSRADRAISYGYTF
J gene: TRBJ1-2
clone size: -
V gene: TRBV19

CDR3 protein: CAWIRDSYNEQFF
J gene: TRBJ2-1
clone size: -
V gene: TRBV30

CDR3 protein: CASSIVRDRPYGYTF
J gene: TRBJ1-2
clone size: -
V gene: TRBV19

CDR3 protein: CASSSTGVGEQFF
J gene: TRBJ2-1
clone size: few
V gene: TRBV7-3

CDR3 protein: CASSTGPDRVRTDTQYF
J gene: TRBJ2-3
clone size: -
V gene: TRBV5-6

CDR3 protein: CASSIGQFNEQFF
J gene: TRBJ2-1
clone size: -
V gene: TRBV19

CDR3 protein: CASSLGLAGQETQYF
J gene: TRBJ2-5
clone size: -
V gene: TRBV5-1

CDR3 protein: CASSPGTFKETQYF
J gene: TRBJ2-5
clone size: -
V gene: TRBV7-3

CDR3 protein: CASSQEPGYEQYF
J gene: TRBJ2-7
clone size: -
V gene: TRBV4-1

CDR3 protein: CAWTPGTASNEQYF
J gene: TRBJ2-7
clone size: once
V gene: TRBV30

CDR3 protein: CASSLEQGGYNEQFF
J gene: TRBJ2-1
clone size: -
V gene: TRBV11-2

CDR3 protein: CASSPAGEGYGQYF
J gene: TRBJ2-7
clone size: few
V gene: TRBV18

CDR3 protein: CASSESGERGYTF
J gene: TRBJ1-2
clone size: -
V gene: TRBV2

CDR3 protein: CASSEDGIQPQHF
J gene: TRBJ1-5
clone size: once
V gene: TRBV6-1

CDR3 protein: CASSLWRGHGNQPQHF
J gene: TRBJ1-5
clone size: -
V gene: TRBV2

CDR3 protein: CASSAGTVGYGYTF
J gene: TRBJ1-2
clone size: -
V gene: TRBV5-4

CDR3 protein: CASSARGNQPQHF
J gene: TRBJ1-5
clone size: -
V gene: TRBV9

CDR3 protein: CASRTRYNAQFF
J gene: TRBJ2-1
clone size: -
V gene: TRBV28

CDR3 protein: CASSQAGETQYF
J gene: TRBJ2-5
clone size: -
V gene: TRBV4-1

CDR3 protein: CASSLNFPNEQFF
J gene: TRBJ2-1
clone size: once
V gene: TRBV7-3